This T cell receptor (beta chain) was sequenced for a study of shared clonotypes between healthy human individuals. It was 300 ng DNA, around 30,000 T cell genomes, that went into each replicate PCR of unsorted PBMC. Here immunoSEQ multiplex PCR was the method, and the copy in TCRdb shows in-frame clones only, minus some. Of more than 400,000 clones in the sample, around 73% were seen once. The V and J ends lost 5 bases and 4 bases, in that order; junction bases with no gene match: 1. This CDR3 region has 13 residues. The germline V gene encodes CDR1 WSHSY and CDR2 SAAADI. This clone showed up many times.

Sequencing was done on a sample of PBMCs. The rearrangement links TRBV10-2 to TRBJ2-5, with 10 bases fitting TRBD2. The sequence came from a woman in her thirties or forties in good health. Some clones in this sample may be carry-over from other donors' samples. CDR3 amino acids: CASSLAGVETQYF. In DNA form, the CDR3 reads TGCGCCAGCAGTCTAGCGGGAGTAGAGACCCAGTACTTC.